This note documents a single TCR beta chain sequence. Antigen unknown. Method: immunoSEQ multiplex PCR; TCRdb's copy keeps in-frame clones and lacks some. The data contain more than 95,000 clones, around 88% of them singletons. CDR3 length: 21 amino acids. This record comes from a study of T cell responses to AZD1222 COVID-19 vaccine. Regarding the study as a whole: Targeting of unmutated variant regions was reportedly seen in nearly half of spike-specific TCRs. Breadth and depth of Spike-specific TCRs rose after two AZD1222 doses.

The chain employs TRBV21-1 and TRBJ2-5; TRBD1 is taken as the D call from the table, unchecked against the DNA. TRBV21-1 has pseudogene status. Sequenced material: peripheral blood, taken on day 0 of MenACWY control vaccination. The source of this sequence is an adult in good health. The CDR3 region has the DNA TGTGCCAGCAGCAAAGTTGACCGGACCACCCTCCAAAACAGGGGACAAGAGACCCAGTACTTC. This encodes CASSKVDRTTLQNRGQETQYF.